In this sample, the clone carrying this TCR beta chain turned up a few times. What it binds is unknown. This specimen belongs to a study of response to subunit inactivated influenza vaccine. Findings and limits, study-wide: Few additional T cells are recruited per seasonal influenza vaccination, authors suggested.

Each CDR3 protein gets one entry after TCRdb re-called the RT-PCR reads with MiXCR. The table includes about 520,000 distinct CDR3 sequences, over 25% detected once. This TCR was recovered from a man aged 45 to 65 who received an inactivated influenza vaccine. The sequencing used CD4+ T cells sorted from PBMCs, collected about 5 days after vaccination.

CDR3: CAINDSGGSYEQYF. In DNA, the CDR3 is TGTGCCATCAATGATTCGGGGGGCTCCTACGAGCAGTACTTC. The J gene is TRBJ2-7, the V gene TRBV10-3, with 7 bases aligning to TRBD2. The trim removed 7 bases at V and 0 bases at J, leaving 6 bases unmatched. CDR1 and CDR2 (germline): ENHRY, SYGVKD. This CDR3 has 14 amino acids.